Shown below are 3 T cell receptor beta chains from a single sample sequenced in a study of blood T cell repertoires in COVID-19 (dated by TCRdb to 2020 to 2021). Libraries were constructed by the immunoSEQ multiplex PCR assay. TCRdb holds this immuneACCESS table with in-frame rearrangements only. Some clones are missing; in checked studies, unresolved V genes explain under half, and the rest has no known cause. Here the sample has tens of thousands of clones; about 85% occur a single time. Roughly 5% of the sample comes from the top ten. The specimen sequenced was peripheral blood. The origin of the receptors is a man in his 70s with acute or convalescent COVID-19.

The CDR3 DNA is TGTGCCAGCAGTTTCGGGGGTGGCTACACCTTC. It codes for CASSFGGGYTF. The genes are TRBV12-3 or TRBV12-4 and TRBJ1-2, with D perhaps TRBD1 (5 bases). The V end lost 3 bases, the J end lost 7 bases, and 6 bases lay between the germline ends. CDR3 length: 11 residues.

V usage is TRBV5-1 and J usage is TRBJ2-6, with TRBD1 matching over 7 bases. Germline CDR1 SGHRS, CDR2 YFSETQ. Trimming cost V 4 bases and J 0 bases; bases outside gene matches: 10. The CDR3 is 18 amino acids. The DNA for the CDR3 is TGCGCCAGCAGCATCGGTCCCGGGACAGCCTCTGGGGCCAACGTCCTGACTTTC. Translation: CASSIGPGTASGANVLTF.

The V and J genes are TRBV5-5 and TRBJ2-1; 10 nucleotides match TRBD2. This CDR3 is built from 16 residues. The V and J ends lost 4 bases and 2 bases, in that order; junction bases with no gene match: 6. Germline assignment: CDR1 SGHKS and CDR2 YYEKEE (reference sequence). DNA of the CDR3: TGTGCCAGCAGCCGTAGAGCGGGGGGGGCCTACAATGAGCAGTTCTTC. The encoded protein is CASSRRAGGAYNEQFF.